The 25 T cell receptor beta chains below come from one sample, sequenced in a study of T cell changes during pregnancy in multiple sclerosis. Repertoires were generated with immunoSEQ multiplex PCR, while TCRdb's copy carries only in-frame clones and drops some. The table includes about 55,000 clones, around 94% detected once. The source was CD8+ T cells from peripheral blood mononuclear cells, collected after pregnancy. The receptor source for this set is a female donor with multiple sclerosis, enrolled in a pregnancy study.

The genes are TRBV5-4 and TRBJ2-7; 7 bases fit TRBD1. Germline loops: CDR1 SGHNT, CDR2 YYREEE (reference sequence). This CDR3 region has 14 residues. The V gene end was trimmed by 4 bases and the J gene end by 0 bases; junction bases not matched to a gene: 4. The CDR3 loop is CASSGRDSSYEQYF. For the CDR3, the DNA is TGTGCCAGCAGCGGCCGGGACAGCTCCTACGAGCAGTACTTC.

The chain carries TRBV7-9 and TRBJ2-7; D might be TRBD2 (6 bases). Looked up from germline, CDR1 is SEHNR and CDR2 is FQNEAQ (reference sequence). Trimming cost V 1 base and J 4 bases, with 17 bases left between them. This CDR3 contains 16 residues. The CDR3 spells CASSLDGEAQSYEQYF. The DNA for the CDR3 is TGTGCCAGCAGCTTAGACGGGGAGGCCCAGTCATACGAGCAGTACTTC. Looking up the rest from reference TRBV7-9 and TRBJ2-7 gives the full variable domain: DTGVSQNPRHKITKRGQNVTFRCDPISEHNRLYWYRQTLGQGPEFLTYFQNEAQLEKSRLLSDRFSAERPKGSFSTLEIQRTEQGDSAMYLCASSLDGEAQSYEQYFGPGTRLTVT.

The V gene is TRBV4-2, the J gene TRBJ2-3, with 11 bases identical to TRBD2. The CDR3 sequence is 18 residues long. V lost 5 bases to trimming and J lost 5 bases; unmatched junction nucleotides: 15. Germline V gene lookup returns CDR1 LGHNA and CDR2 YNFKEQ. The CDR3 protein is CASSTSGSRNRFEDTQYF. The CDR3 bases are TGTGCCAGCAGCACTAGCGGGAGTCGCAATCGTTTTGAAGATACGCAGTATTTT.

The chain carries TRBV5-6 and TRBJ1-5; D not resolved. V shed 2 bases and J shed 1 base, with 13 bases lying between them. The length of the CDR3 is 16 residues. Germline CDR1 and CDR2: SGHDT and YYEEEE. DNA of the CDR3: TGTGCCAGCAGCTTATGGCGTTTACTAAGCAATCAGCCCCAGCATTTT. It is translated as CASSLWRLLSNQPQHF.

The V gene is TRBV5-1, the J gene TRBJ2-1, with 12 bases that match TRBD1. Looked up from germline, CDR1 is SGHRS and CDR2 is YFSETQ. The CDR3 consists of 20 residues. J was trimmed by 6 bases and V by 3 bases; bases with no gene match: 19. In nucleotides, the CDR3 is TGCGCCAGCAGCTCACCCCCCACCGGGACAGGGGGCGCAGAGGGCAATGAGCAGTTCTTC. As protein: CASSSPPTGTGGAEGNEQFF.

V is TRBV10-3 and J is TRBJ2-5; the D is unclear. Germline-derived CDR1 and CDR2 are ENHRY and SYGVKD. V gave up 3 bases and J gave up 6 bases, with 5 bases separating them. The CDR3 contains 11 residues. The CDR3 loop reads CAISDSKTQYF. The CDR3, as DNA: TGTGCCATCAGTGACTCTAAGACCCAGTACTTC.

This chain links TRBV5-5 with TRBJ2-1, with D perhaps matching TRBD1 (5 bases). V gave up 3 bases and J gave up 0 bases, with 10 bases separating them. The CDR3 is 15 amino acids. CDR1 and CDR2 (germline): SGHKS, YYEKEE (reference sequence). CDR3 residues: CASSSVDSSYNEQFF. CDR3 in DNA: TGTGCCAGCAGCTCTGTCGACAGCTCCTACAATGAGCAGTTCTTC.

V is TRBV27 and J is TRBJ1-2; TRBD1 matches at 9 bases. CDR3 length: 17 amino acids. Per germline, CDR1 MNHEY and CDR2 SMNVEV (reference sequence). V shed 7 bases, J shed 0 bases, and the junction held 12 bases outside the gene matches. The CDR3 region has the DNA TGTGCCAGCAAGACAGGGGGACTCCTCTCCGCTAACTATGGCTACACCTTC. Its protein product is CASKTGGLLSANYGYTF.

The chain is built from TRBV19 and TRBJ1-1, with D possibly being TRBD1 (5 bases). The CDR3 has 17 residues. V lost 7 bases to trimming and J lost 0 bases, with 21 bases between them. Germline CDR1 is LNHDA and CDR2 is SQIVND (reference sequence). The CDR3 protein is CASIEFIGGEMNTEAFF. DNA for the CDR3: TGTGCCAGTATCGAGTTTATCGGGGGGGAAATGAACACTGAAGCTTTCTTT.

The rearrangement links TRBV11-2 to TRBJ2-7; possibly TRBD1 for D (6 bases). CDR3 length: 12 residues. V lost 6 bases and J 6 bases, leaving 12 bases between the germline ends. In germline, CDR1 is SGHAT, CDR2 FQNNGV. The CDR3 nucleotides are TGTGCCAGCAGATCCACAGGGACCGAGCAGTACTTC. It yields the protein CASRSTGTEQYF.

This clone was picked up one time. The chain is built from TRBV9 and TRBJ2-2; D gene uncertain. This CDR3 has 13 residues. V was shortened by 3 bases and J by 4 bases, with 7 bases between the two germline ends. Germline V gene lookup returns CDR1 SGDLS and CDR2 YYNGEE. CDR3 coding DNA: TGTGCCAGCAGCGGCCCGGTCACCGGGGAGCTGTTTTTT. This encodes CASSGPVTGELFF.

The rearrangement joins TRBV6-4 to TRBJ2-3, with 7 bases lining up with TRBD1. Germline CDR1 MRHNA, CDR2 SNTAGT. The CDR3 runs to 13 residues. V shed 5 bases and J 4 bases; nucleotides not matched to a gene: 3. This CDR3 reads CASSTGEADTQYF. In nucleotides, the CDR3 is TGTGCCAGCAGTACAGGGGAAGCAGATACGCAGTATTTT.

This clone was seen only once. CDR3 nucleotide sequence: TGTGCCACCAGACGGGGAGGGACGAACACCGGGGAGCTGTTTTTT. Protein: CATRRGGTNTGELFF. This chain links TRBV28 with TRBJ2-2, with 7 bases lining up with TRBD2. After removal of 10 bases from V and 0 bases from J, the junction contained 8 bases not matched to a gene. CDR1 and CDR2 (germline): MDHEN, SYDVKM. This CDR3 has 15 amino acids.

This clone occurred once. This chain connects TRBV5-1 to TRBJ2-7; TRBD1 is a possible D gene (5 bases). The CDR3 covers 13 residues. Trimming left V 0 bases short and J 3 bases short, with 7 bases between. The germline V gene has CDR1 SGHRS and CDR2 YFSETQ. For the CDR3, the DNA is TGCGCCAGCAGCTTGGGACAGAACTACGAGCAGTACTTC. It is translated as CASSLGQNYEQYF.

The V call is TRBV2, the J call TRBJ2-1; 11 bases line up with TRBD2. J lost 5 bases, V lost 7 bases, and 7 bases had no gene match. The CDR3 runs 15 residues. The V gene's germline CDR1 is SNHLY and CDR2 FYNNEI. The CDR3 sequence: CASIIAGGINNEQFF. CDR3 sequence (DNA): TGTGCCAGCATTATAGCGGGAGGGATAAACAATGAGCAGTTCTTC.

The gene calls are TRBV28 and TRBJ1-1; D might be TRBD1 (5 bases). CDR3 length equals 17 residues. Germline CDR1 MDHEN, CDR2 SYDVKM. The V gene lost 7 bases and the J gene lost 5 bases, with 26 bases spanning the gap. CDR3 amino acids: CASTPPGGGGWGTEAFF. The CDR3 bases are TGTGCCAGCACCCCCCCGGGGGGGGGAGGTTGGGGAACTGAAGCTTTCTTT.

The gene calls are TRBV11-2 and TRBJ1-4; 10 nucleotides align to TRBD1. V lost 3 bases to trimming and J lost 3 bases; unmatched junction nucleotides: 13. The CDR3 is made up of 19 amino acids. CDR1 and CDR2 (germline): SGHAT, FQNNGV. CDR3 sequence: CASSFGTGERSGPNEKLFF. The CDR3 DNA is TGTGCCAGCAGCTTCGGGACAGGGGAGCGGTCAGGACCTAATGAAAAACTGTTTTTT.

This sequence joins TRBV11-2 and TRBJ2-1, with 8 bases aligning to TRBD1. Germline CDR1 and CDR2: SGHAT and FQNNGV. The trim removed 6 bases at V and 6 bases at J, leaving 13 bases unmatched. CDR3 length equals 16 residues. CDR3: CASSPPGQETGNEQFF. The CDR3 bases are TGTGCCAGCAGTCCTCCGGGACAGGAAACGGGCAATGAGCAGTTCTTC.

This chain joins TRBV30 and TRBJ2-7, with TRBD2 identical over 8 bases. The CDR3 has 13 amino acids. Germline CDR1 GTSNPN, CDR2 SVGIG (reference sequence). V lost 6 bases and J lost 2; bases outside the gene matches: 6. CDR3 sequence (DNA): TGTGCCTGCAGCGGGAGCCCCCCCTACGAGCAGTACTTC. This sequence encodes CACSGSPPYEQYF.

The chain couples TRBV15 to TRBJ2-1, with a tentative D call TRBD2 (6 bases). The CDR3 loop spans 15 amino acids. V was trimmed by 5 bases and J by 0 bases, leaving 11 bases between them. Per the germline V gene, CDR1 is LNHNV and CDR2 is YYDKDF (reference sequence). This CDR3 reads CATSFYGGSYNEQFF. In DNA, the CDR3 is TGTGCCACCAGCTTTTACGGGGGCTCCTACAATGAGCAGTTCTTC.

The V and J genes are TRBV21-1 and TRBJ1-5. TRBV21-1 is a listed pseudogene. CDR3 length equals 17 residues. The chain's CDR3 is CASSKRTPLRPNQPQHF. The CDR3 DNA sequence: TGTGCCAGCAGCAAAAGGACTCCACTCCGGCCAAATCAGCCCCAGCATTTT.

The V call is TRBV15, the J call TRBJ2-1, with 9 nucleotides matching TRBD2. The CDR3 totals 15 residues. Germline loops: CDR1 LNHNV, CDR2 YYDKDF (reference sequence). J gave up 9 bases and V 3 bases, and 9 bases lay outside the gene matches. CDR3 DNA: TGTGCCACCAGCAGCATATTGGGACTAGCCATTGAGCAGTTCTTC. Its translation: CATSSILGLAIEQFF.

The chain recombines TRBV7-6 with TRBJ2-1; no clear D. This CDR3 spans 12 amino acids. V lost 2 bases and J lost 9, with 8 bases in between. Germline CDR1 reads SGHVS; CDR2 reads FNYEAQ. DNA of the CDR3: TGTGCCAGCAGCTTACCCCGCGGTGAGCAGTTCTTC. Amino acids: CASSLPRGEQFF.

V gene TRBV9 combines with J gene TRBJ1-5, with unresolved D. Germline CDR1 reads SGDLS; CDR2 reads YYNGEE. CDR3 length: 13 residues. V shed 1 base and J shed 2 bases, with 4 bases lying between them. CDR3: CASSVSGNQPQHF. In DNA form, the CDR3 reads TGTGCCAGCAGCGTATCGGGCAATCAGCCCCAGCATTTT.

This CDR3 reads CASSVQREAHSYEQYF. The DNA for the CDR3 is TGCGCCAGCAGTGTACAGCGGGAGGCCCACTCCTACGAGCAGTACTTC. The chain is built from TRBV10-1 and TRBJ2-7; 9 positions match TRBD2. The CDR3 is made up of 16 amino acids. V was clipped by 4 bases and J by 0 bases; unmatched bases: 7. Looked up from germline, CDR1 is WNHNN and CDR2 is SYGVQD (reference sequence).